These T cell receptor beta chains were read from a single sample in a study of regulatory T cells in long-lasting Graves disease. TCRdb processed the multiplex PCR reads anew with MiXCR; each CDR3 protein has one entry. Here the sample spans 300,000 to 500,000 distinct CDR3 sequences, 20% being singletons. Sequencing used peripheral blood mononuclear cells (PBMCs), obtained when the disease was refractory, from a patient treated with antithyroid drugs. These receptors all come from a female donor with Graves disease. The CDR3 runs from the conserved cysteine through the conserved F or W. D genes are given only for firm matches. The size entry is marked missing in some rows and otherwise reads once, few, many or a size class.

V gene	clone size	CDR3 length	D gene	J gene	CDR3 protein	CDR3 DNA
TRBV19	NA	16	NA	TRBJ1-1	CASSIEPTRTDTEAFF	TGTGCCAGTAGTATAGAACCGACACGAACCGACACTGAAGCTTTCTTT
TRBV28	many	12	NA	TRBJ2-7	CASEDSRYEQYF	TGTGCCAGTGAGGACAGCCGATACGAGCAGTACTTC
TRBV30	NA	14	TRBD1	TRBJ1-1	CAWAPGQGSTEAFF	TGTGCCTGGGCTCCGGGACAGGGGTCCACTGAAGCTTTCTTT
TRBV11-2	many	16	TRBD1	TRBJ2-7	CASSSAGTGRFTEQYF	TGTGCCAGCAGCTCAGCCGGGACAGGGCGTTTTACCGAGCAGTACTTC
TRBV9	NA	13	TRBD1	TRBJ1-2	CASSGTGRYGYTF	TGTGCCAGCAGTGGGACAGGGAGGTATGGCTACACCTTC
TRBV5-1	NA	12	NA	TRBJ2-3	CASSPAEGTQYF	TGCGCCAGCAGCCCGGCGGAGGGCACGCAGTATTTT
TRBV5-1	many	14	NA	TRBJ1-1	CASGLFEGGTEAFF	TGCGCCAGCGGGCTGTTCGAGGGTGGCACTGAAGCTTTCTTT
TRBV19	NA	18	TRBD2	TRBJ2-5	CASSIDLATSGSSETQYF	TGTGCCAGTAGTATAGATTTGGCGACTAGCGGGAGTTCGGAGACCCAGTACTTC
TRBV20-1	many	15	NA	TRBJ1-2	CSARDEMGANYGYTF	TGCAGTGCTAGAGATGAGATGGGAGCTAACTATGGCTACACCTTC
TRBV20-1	NA	16	TRBD2	TRBJ2-2	CSAHIGTSGYTGELFF	TGCAGTGCTCACATTGGGACTAGCGGATACACCGGGGAGCTGTTTTTT
TRBV28	NA	14	NA	TRBJ2-1	CASSFLQRDNEQFF	TGTGCCAGCAGTTTCTTGCAGAGAGACAATGAGCAGTTCTTC
TRBV28	many	14	NA	TRBJ1-5	CASSFLTVNQPQHF	TGTGCCAGCAGTTTCCTGACAGTTAATCAGCCCCAGCATTTT
TRBV3-1	many	17	TRBD1	TRBJ1-4	CASSQDAGGLPFEKLFF	TGTGCCAGCAGCCAAGACGCAGGGGGCCTCCCCTTTGAAAAACTGTTTTTT
TRBV7-9	few	12	NA	TRBJ1-4	CASSLVYEKLFF	TGTGCCAGCAGCTTAGTTTATGAAAAACTGTTTTTT
TRBV3-1	many	14	TRBD2	TRBJ2-4	CASSLAGGENIQYF	TGTGCCAGCAGCCTAGCGGGAGGGGAAAACATTCAGTACTTC
TRBV30	many	13	NA	TRBJ1-1	CAWSRKMNTEAFF	TGTGCCTGGAGTCGGAAGATGAACACTGAAGCTTTCTTT
TRBV5-6	NA	14	NA	TRBJ1-1	CASSAGSFSPEAFF	TGTGCCAGCAGCGCCGGGAGTTTCTCCCCTGAAGCTTTCTTT
TRBV7-2	NA	15	NA	TRBJ2-1	CASSFDSNSYNEQFF	TGTGCCAGCAGCTTCGACAGTAATTCCTACAATGAGCAGTTCTTC
TRBV7-2	NA	15	NA	TRBJ2-1	CASSLALGSVNEQFF	TGTGCCAGCAGCTTAGCCCTCGGGTCGGTCAATGAGCAGTTCTTC
TRBV25-1	NA	14	NA	TRBJ2-5	CASSEIGFQETQYF	TGTGCCAGCAGTGAAATCGGCTTCCAAGAGACCCAGTACTTC
TRBV6-1	few	15	NA	TRBJ2-7	CASRLLSTGTYEQYF	TGTGCCAGCAGGTTGTTGTCGACTGGGACCTACGAGCAGTACTTC
TRBV29-1	NA	12	NA	TRBJ2-7	CSVAHQGGEQYF	TGCAGCGTTGCTCACCAAGGGGGCGAGCAGTACTTC
TRBV5-5	NA	16	NA	TRBJ2-2	CASSLAGGIDTGELFF	TGTGCCAGCAGCTTGGCCGGGGGTATTGACACCGGGGAGCTGTTTTTT
TRBV6-1	few	15	NA	TRBJ1-5	CASREIGGSNQPQHF	TGTGCCAGCAGAGAGATAGGGGGTAGCAATCAGCCCCAGCATTTT
TRBV15	NA	16	TRBD1	TRBJ1-1	CATSRDRTGWVTEAFF	TGTGCCACCAGCAGAGACCGGACAGGTTGGGTTACTGAAGCTTTCTTT
TRBV13	once	15	NA	TRBJ1-2	CASSYRTAEYIGYTF	TGTGCCAGCAGCTACCGGACCGCGGAGTATATTGGCTACACCTTC
TRBV28	NA	13	NA	TRBJ2-1	CASSSTGNNEQFF	TGTGCCAGCAGTTCTACAGGGAACAATGAGCAGTTCTTC
TRBV19	NA	15	TRBD1	TRBJ1-5	CASSSGQGVNQPQHF	TGTGCCAGTAGTTCGGGACAGGGGGTCAATCAGCCCCAGCATTTT
TRBV19	NA	15	NA	TRBJ1-2	CASSIDNQGLRGYTF	TGTGCCAGTAGTATAGATAACCAGGGACTGCGTGGCTACACCTTC
TRBV4-2	few	17	TRBD2	TRBJ2-7	CASSQDGLGSISYEQYF	TGTGCCAGCAGCCAAGACGGACTAGGCAGCATCTCCTACGAGCAGTACTTC
TRBV19	NA	14	NA	TRBJ2-2	CASSTSGFTGELFF	TGTGCCAGTAGTACGTCAGGGTTCACCGGGGAGCTGTTTTTT
TRBV11-2	many	15	NA	TRBJ2-7	CASSLDRGLGYEQYF	TGTGCCAGCAGCTTAGATCGGGGCCTCGGTTACGAGCAGTACTTC
TRBV12-3/TRBV12-4	many	13	NA	TRBJ1-1	CASSFEERTEAFF	TGTGCCAGCAGTTTTGAGGAACGTACTGAAGCTTTCTTT
TRBV5-1	few	17	TRBD1	TRBJ2-5	CASSPGTGVLRGETQYF	TGCGCCAGCAGCCCCGGGACAGGGGTGTTGAGGGGGGAGACCCAGTACTTC
TRBV9	NA	16	TRBD2	TRBJ2-5	CASSVGTSGSSETQYF	TGTGCCAGCAGCGTGGGGACTAGCGGGAGTTCAGAGACCCAGTACTTC
TRBV24-1	few	17	NA	TRBJ2-7	CATSEKGRGSSSYEQYF	TGTGCCACCAGTGAAAAAGGAAGAGGCTCTAGCTCCTACGAGCAGTACTTC
TRBV7-6	NA	16	TRBD2	TRBJ2-1	CASSLGLAGGPGEQFF	TGTGCCAGCAGCCTAGGACTAGCGGGAGGGCCAGGAGAGCAGTTCTTC
TRBV5-1	NA	12	NA	TRBJ2-7	CASIPTHYEQYF	TGCGCCAGCATACCAACCCACTACGAGCAGTACTTC
TRBV6-2/TRBV6-3	many	12	NA	TRBJ1-5	CASSFSNQPQHF	TGTGCCAGCAGTTTTAGCAATCAGCCCCAGCATTTT
TRBV20-1	NA	14	NA	TRBJ2-4	CSASAGLAKNIQYF	TGCAGTGCTAGTGCGGGCCTAGCCAAAAACATTCAGTACTTC
TRBV7-2	many	15	TRBD1	TRBJ1-1	CASSLALQTGSEAFF	TGTGCCAGCAGCTTAGCCCTCCAGACAGGGTCTGAAGCTTTCTTT
TRBV3-1	few	16	TRBD1	TRBJ1-1	CASSQDGWQGDTEAFF	TGTGCCAGCAGCCAAGATGGATGGCAGGGGGACACTGAAGCTTTCTTT
TRBV7-2	many	14	TRBD2	TRBJ2-7	CASSPSGVSYEQYF	TGTGCCAGCAGCCCTAGCGGGGTCTCCTACGAGCAGTACTTC
TRBV6-1	many	14	NA	TRBJ2-5	CASSTQVYQETQYF	TGTGCCAGCAGTACACAGGTTTACCAAGAGACCCAGTACTTC
TRBV27	NA	15	NA	TRBJ2-1	CASSLADYSYNEQFF	TGTGCCAGCAGCTTAGCGGACTACTCCTACAATGAGCAGTTCTTC
TRBV12-3/TRBV12-4	many	12	TRBD1	TRBJ2-5	CASSRTGKTQYF	TGTGCCAGCAGTCGGACAGGGAAGACCCAGTACTTC
TRBV18	many	14	NA	TRBJ1-2	CASSEDPGDKSYTF	TGTGCCAGCTCTGAGGATCCAGGGGATAAGAGCTACACCTTC
TRBV27	many	15	NA	TRBJ1-6	CASSLSRAYNSPLHF	TGTGCCAGCAGTTTATCGAGGGCCTATAATTCACCCCTCCACTTT
TRBV15	many	14	NA	TRBJ2-7	CATSRDDVSYEQYF	TGTGCCACCAGCAGAGATGATGTAAGCTACGAGCAGTACTTC
TRBV7-2	many	17	TRBD2	TRBJ2-7	CASSLGLVGGSSYEQYF	TGTGCCAGCAGCTTAGGTCTCGTGGGAGGGAGCTCCTACGAGCAGTACTTC
TRBV20-1	NA	14	TRBD1	TRBJ1-2	CSASPAGTGEGYTF	TGCAGTGCTAGCCCAGCGGGGACAGGGGAAGGCTACACCTTC
TRBV7-8	NA	15	NA	TRBJ1-5	CASSLDGSVNQPQHF	TGTGCCAGCAGCTTAGACGGGTCAGTTAATCAGCCCCAGCATTTT
TRBV12-3/TRBV12-4	NA	12	NA	TRBJ2-1	CASSLTSGEQFF	TGTGCCAGCAGTTTGACCAGCGGAGAGCAGTTCTTC
TRBV27	NA	15	NA	TRBJ1-1	CASSLRGPSNTEAYF	TGTGCCAGCAGTTTGAGGGGTCCCTCGAACACTGAAGCTTACTTT
TRBV2	many	19	NA	TRBJ1-5	CASSEAGIGALGSNQPQHF	TGTGCCAGCAGTGAAGCGGGGATTGGGGCACTTGGAAGCAATCAGCCCCAGCATTTT
TRBV7-2	many	15	TRBD1	TRBJ2-7	CASSLGDSRTYEQYF	TGTGCCAGCAGCTTAGGGGACAGTCGAACCTACGAGCAGTACTTC